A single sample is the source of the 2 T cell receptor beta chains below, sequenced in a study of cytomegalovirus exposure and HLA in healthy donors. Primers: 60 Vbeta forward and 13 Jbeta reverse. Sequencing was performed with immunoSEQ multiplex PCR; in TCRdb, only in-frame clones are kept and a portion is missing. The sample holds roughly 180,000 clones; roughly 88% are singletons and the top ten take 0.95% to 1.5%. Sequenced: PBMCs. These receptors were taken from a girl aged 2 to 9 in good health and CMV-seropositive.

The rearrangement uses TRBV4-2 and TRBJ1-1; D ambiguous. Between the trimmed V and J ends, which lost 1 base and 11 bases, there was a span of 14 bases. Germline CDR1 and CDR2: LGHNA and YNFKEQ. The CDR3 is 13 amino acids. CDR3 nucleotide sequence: TGTGCCAGCAGCCAAGCGACGACCCGGGTCGCTTTCTTT. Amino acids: CASSQATTRVAFF.

In DNA form, the CDR3 reads TGTGCCAGCAGTTTTTCCCCTCTCCGGAATCAGCCCCAGCATTTT. Protein: CASSFSPLRNQPQHF. This chain connects TRBV28 to TRBJ1-5; D call uncertain. In germline, CDR1 is MDHEN, CDR2 SYDVKM. The CDR3 loop spans 15 amino acids. Trimming removed 3 bases from V and 4 bases from J, with 13 bases in between.